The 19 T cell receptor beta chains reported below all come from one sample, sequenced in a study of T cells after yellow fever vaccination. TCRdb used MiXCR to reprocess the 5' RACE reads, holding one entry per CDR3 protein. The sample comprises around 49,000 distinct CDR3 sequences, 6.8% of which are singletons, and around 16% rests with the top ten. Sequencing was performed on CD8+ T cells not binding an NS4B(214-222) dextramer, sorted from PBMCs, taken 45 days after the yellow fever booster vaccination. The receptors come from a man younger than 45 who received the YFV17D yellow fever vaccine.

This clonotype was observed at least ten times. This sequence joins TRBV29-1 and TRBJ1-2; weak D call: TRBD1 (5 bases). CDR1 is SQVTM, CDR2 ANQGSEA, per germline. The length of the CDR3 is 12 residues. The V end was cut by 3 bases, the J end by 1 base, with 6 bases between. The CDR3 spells CSVETDNYGYTF. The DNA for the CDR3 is TGCAGCGTTGAGACAGATAACTATGGCTACACCTTC.

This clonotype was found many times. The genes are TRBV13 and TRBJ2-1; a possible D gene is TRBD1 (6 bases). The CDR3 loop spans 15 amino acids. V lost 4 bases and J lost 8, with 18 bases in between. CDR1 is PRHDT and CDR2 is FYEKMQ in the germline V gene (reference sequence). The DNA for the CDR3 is TGTGCCAGCAGCTCTCGAACTACAGGGTTCGATGAGCAGTTCTTC. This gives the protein CASSSRTTGFDEQFF.

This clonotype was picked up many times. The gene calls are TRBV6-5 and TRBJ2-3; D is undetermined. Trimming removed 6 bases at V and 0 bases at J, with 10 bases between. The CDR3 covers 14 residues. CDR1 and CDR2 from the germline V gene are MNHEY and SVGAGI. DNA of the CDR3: TGTGCCAGCAGCCGTTTCCCTAGCACAGATACGCAGTATTTT. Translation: CASSRFPSTDTQYF.

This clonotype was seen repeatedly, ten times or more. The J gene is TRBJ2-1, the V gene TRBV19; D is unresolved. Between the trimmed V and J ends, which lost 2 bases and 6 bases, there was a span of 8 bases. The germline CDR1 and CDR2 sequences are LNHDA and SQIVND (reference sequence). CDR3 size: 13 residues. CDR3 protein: CASSIIGGNEQFF. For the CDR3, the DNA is TGTGCCAGTAGTATAATCGGCGGCAATGAGCAGTTCTTC.

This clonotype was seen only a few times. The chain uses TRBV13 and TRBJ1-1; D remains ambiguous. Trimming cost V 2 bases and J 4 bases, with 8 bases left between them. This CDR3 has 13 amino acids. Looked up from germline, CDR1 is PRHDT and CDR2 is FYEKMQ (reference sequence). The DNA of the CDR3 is TGTGCCAGCAGCTTAAAAGGGTCCACTGAAGCTTTCTTT. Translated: CASSLKGSTEAFF.

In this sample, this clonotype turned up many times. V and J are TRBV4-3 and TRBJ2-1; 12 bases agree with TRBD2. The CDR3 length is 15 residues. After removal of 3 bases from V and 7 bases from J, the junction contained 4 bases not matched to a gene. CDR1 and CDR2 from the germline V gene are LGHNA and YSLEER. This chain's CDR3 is CASSQSTSGGNEQFF. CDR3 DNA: TGCGCCAGCAGCCAGTCGACTAGCGGGGGAAATGAGCAGTTCTTC.

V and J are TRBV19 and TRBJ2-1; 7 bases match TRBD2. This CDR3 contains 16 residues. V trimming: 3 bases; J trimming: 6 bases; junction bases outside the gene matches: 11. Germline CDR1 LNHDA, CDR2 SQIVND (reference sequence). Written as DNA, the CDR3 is TGTGCCAGTAGTATTGGTGCTAGCGGAGGGGCCAATGAGCAGTTCTTC. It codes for CASSIGASGGANEQFF.

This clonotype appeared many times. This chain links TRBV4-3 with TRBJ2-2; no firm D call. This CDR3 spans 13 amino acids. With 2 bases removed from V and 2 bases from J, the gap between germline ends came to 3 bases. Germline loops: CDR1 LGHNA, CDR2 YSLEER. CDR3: CASSQYNTGELFF. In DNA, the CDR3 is TGCGCCAGCAGCCAATACAACACCGGGGAGCTGTTTTTT.

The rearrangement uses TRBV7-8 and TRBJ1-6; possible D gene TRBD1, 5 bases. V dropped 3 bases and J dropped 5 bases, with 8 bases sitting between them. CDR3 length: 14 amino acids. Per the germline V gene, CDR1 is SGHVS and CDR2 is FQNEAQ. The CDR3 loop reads CASSFLDNNSPLHF. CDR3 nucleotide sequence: TGTGCCAGCAGCTTTTTGGACAATAATTCACCCCTCCACTTT.

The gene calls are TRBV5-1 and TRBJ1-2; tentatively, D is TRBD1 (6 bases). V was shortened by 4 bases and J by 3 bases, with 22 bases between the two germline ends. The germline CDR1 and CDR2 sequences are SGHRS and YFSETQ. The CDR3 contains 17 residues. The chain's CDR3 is CASSPSLRGSDDYGYTF. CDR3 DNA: TGCGCCAGCAGCCCCAGTCTAAGGGGGTCGGATGACTATGGCTACACCTTC.

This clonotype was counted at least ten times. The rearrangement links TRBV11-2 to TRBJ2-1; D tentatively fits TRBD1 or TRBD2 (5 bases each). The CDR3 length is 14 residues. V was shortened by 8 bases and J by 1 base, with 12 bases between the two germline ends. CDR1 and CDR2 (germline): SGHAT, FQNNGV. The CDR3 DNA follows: TGTGCCAGCGGACCCGGGACGTCCTACAATGAGCAGTTCTTC. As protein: CASGPGTSYNEQFF.

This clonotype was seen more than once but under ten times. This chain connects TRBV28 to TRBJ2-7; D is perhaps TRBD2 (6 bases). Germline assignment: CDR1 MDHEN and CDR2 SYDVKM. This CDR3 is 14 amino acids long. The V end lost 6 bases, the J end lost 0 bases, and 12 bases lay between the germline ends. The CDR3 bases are TGTGCCAGCAGATTAGCGGAAAGCTCCTACGAGCAGTACTTC. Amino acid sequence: CASRLAESSYEQYF.

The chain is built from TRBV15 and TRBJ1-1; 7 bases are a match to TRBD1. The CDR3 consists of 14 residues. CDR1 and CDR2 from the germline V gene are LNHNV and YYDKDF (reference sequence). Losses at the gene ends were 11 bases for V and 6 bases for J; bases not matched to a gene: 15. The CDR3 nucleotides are TGTGCCGCGCAAGACAGGGAGGGTTATCCTGAAGCTTTCTTT. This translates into CAAQDREGYPEAFF.

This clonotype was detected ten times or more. The CDR3 spells CASSLMTTPYYEQYF. The DNA for the CDR3 is TGTGCCAGCAGCTTAATGACTACACCCTACTACGAGCAGTACTTC. V and J are TRBV7-9 and TRBJ2-7; possible D gene TRBD2, 5 bases. Per the germline V gene, CDR1 is SEHNR and CDR2 is FQNEAQ (reference sequence). Trimming cost V 2 bases and J 3 bases, with 14 bases left between them. The CDR3 consists of 15 residues.

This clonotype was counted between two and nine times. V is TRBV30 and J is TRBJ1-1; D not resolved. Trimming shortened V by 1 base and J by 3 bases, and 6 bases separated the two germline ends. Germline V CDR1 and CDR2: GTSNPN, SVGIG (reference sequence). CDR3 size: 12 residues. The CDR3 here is CAWSGSDTEAFF. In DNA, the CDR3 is TGTGCCTGGAGTGGGAGCGACACTGAAGCTTTCTTT.

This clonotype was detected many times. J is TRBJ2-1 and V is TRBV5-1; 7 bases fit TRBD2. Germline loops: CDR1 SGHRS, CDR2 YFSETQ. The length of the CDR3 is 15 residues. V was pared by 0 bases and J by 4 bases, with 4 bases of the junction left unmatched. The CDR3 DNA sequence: TGCGCCAGCAGCTTGGCGGGAGGAGAATACAATGAGCAGTTCTTC. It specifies CASSLAGGEYNEQFF.

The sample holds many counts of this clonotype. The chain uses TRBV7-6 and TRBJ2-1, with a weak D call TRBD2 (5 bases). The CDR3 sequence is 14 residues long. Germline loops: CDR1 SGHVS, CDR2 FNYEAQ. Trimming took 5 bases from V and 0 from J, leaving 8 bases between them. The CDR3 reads CASSRRTSYNEQFF. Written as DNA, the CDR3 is TGTGCCAGCAGCAGGAGGACCTCCTACAATGAGCAGTTCTTC.

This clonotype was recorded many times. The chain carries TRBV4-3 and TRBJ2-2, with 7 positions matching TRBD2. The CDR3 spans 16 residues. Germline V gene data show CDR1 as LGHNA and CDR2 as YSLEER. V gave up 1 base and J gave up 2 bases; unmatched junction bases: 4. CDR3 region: CASSQAPSGNTGELFF. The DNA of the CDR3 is TGCGCCAGCAGCCAAGCTCCTAGCGGTAACACCGGGGAGCTGTTTTTT.

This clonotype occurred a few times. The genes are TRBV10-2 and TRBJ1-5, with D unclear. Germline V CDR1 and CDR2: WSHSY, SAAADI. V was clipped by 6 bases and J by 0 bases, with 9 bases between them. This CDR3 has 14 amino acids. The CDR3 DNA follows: TGCGCCAGCAGGCCGGTGGATAGCAATCAGCCCCAGCATTTT. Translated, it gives CASRPVDSNQPQHF.